This T cell receptor (beta chain) was found in a study of identical twins. cDNA carried unique molecular identifiers, and a universal primer site was added by template switching. In TCRdb, the 5' RACE reads were re-called with MiXCR into one record per CDR3 protein. The repertoire includes roughly 1.6 million distinct CDR3 sequences, more than 30% of them detected once, and 0.27% sits in the top ten. Broader study findings: For out-of-frame alpha sequences shared by twins, low generation probability was in excess. Conclusions rested on cross-sectional statistics rather than following the same donors. Invariant T cells like MAIT and iNKT could partly confound the zero-insertion analyses.

For this clonotype: The target antigen is unknown.

What was sequenced was cord blood. This clonotype originated in a newborn girl in good health.

This CDR3 is CASSPQLGGDGNGELFF. The CDR3 region has the DNA TGTGCCAGCAGCCCCCAGCTGGGGGGCGATGGTAACGGGGAGCTGTTTTTT. The rearrangement uses TRBV12-3 or TRBV12-4 and TRBJ2-2; the D gene could be TRBD1 or TRBD2 (6 bases each). Trimming shortened V by 6 bases and J by 7 bases, and 24 bases separated the two germline ends. CDR3 length equals 17 residues.